Each of the 11 T cell receptor beta chains below was sequenced from the same sample in a study of blood T cell repertoires in COVID-19. The data were produced by immunoSEQ multiplex PCR, yet TCRdb's version contains in-frame clones alone and is incomplete. The data hold 250,000 to 300,000 clones, with roughly 89% observed a single time. Sequencing was done on a sample of PBMCs or T cells enriched from blood (not recorded which). The receptors here all came from a woman between 35 and 50 years old who had recovered from COVID-19.

This rearrangement joins TRBV18 to TRBJ1-2, with 7 bases aligning to TRBD1. J lost 2 bases, V lost 5 bases, and 2 bases had no gene match. From germline, CDR1 is KGHSH and CDR2 LQKENI. This CDR3 is 13 amino acids long. CDR3: CASSATGNYGYTF. The CDR3 DNA reads TGTGCCAGCTCAGCGACAGGGAACTATGGCTACACCTTC.

As concerns this clone: Other DNA sequences within the sample encode an identical CDR3. This rearrangement joins TRBV30 to TRBJ1-2, with D uncertain. CDR3 length equals 11 residues. Trimming removed 0 bases from V and 7 bases from J, with 6 bases in between. Germline V gene lookup returns CDR1 GTSNPN and CDR2 SVGIG (reference sequence). This CDR3 is CAWSVGAGYTF. The CDR3 DNA reads TGTGCCTGGAGTGTTGGAGCTGGCTACACCTTC.

CDR3 nucleotides: TGTGCCAGCAGTGAGACTACAACAGGGAACGGAAACACCATATATTTT. This encodes CASSETTTGNGNTIYF. V gene TRBV6-1 combines with J gene TRBJ1-3; D possibly corresponds to TRBD1 (6 bases). CDR3 size: 16 residues. CDR1 is MNHNS and CDR2 is SASEGT in the germline V gene. Trimming removed 3 bases from V and 4 bases from J, with 16 bases in between.

J is TRBJ2-1 and V is TRBV7-2, with D unresolved. Trimming cost V 5 bases and J 4 bases, with 3 bases left between them. CDR1 and CDR2 (germline): SGHTA, FQGNSA. The CDR3 is made up of 11 amino acids. CDR3 protein: CASSRYNEQFF. In nucleotides, the CDR3 is TGTGCCAGCAGCCGTTACAATGAGCAGTTCTTC.

Of note for this clone: The same CDR3 is also encoded by other DNA sequences in this sample. The gene calls are TRBV7-2 and TRBJ1-3, with D perhaps matching TRBD1 (6 bases). Germline V gives CDR1 SGHTA, CDR2 FQGNSA. This CDR3 contains 15 residues. V dropped 1 base and J dropped 4 bases, with 11 bases sitting between them. CDR3 sequence reads: CASSLDRVSGNTIYF. CDR3 bases: TGTGCCAGCAGCTTAGACAGGGTTTCAGGAAACACCATATATTTT.

This rearrangement joins TRBV14 to TRBJ1-1; possibly TRBD1 for D (5 bases). Between the trimmed V and J ends, which lost 2 bases and 6 bases, there was a span of 16 bases. The CDR3 sequence is 15 residues long. Looked up from germline, CDR1 is SGHDN and CDR2 is FVKESK. This CDR3 is CASSQYAGRLAEAFF. The DNA of the CDR3 is TGTGCCAGCAGCCAATATGCGGGGCGGCTGGCTGAAGCTTTCTTT. Supplemented by reference TRBV14 and TRBJ1-1, the full variable domain reads EAGVTQFPSHSVIEKGQTVTLRCDPISGHDNLYWYRRVMGKEIKFLLHFVKESKQDESGMPNNRFLAERTGGTYSTLKVQPAELEDSGVYFCASSQYAGRLAEAFFGQGTRLTVV.

The chain combines TRBV12-3 or TRBV12-4 with TRBJ1-1; D ambiguous. The CDR3 runs 13 residues. The V gene lost 10 bases and the J gene lost 0 bases, with 12 bases spanning the gap. The CDR3 sequence: CATRGEMNTEAFF. The DNA for the CDR3 is TGTGCCACCCGAGGAGAAATGAACACTGAAGCTTTCTTT.

The chain combines TRBV11-2 with TRBJ1-6, with D unclear. The V gene's germline CDR1 is SGHAT and CDR2 FQNNGV. The CDR3 has 15 residues. V lost 1 base and J 6 bases, leaving 10 bases between the germline ends. The chain's CDR3 is CASSLALGVNSPLHF. The CDR3 DNA follows: TGTGCCAGCAGCTTAGCCCTGGGAGTTAATTCACCCCTCCACTTT.

V gene TRBV9 combines with J gene TRBJ2-2, with a possible D match to TRBD2 (6 bases). V was trimmed by 4 bases and J by 6 bases, leaving 16 bases between them. This CDR3 is built from 15 residues. Germline V gene data show CDR1 as SGDLS and CDR2 as YYNGEE. The CDR3 protein is CASSPSASSAGELFF. CDR3 sequence (DNA): TGTGCCAGCAGCCCCTCCGCCTCTAGCGCCGGGGAGCTGTTTTTT.

The chain uses TRBV3-1 (or the pseudogene TRBV3-2) and TRBJ1-2; 7 bases align to TRBD1. Germline loops: CDR1 LGHDT, CDR2 YNNKEL (reference sequence). The CDR3 has 13 amino acids. V lost 4 bases and J lost 8; bases outside the gene matches: 7. CDR3 sequence reads: CASSPRQGGGYTF. CDR3 DNA sequence: TGTGCCAGCAGCCCCCGACAGGGTGGCGGCTACACCTTC.

The chain uses TRBV7-3 and TRBJ2-3, with 14 bases lining up with TRBD2. V lost 5 bases and J lost 6; bases outside the gene matches: 7. CDR3 length: 16 residues. The V gene's germline CDR1 is SGHTA and CDR2 FQGTGA. The CDR3 bases are TGTGCCAGCAGCCTCGGGACTAGCGGGGGTAGCGATACGCAGTATTTT. This translates into CASSLGTSGGSDTQYF.